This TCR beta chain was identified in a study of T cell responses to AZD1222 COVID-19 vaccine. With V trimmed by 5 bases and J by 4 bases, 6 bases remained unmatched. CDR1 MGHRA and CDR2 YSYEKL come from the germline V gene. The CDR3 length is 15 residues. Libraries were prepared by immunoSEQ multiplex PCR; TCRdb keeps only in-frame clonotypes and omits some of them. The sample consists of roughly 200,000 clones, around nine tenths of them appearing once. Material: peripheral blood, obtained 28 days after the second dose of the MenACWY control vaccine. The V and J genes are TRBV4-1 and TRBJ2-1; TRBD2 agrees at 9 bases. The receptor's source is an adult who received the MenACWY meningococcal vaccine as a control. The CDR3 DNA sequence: TGCGCCAGCAGCTCTAGCGGGGTGGGTTACAATGAGCAGTTCTTC. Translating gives CASSSSGVGYNEQFF.